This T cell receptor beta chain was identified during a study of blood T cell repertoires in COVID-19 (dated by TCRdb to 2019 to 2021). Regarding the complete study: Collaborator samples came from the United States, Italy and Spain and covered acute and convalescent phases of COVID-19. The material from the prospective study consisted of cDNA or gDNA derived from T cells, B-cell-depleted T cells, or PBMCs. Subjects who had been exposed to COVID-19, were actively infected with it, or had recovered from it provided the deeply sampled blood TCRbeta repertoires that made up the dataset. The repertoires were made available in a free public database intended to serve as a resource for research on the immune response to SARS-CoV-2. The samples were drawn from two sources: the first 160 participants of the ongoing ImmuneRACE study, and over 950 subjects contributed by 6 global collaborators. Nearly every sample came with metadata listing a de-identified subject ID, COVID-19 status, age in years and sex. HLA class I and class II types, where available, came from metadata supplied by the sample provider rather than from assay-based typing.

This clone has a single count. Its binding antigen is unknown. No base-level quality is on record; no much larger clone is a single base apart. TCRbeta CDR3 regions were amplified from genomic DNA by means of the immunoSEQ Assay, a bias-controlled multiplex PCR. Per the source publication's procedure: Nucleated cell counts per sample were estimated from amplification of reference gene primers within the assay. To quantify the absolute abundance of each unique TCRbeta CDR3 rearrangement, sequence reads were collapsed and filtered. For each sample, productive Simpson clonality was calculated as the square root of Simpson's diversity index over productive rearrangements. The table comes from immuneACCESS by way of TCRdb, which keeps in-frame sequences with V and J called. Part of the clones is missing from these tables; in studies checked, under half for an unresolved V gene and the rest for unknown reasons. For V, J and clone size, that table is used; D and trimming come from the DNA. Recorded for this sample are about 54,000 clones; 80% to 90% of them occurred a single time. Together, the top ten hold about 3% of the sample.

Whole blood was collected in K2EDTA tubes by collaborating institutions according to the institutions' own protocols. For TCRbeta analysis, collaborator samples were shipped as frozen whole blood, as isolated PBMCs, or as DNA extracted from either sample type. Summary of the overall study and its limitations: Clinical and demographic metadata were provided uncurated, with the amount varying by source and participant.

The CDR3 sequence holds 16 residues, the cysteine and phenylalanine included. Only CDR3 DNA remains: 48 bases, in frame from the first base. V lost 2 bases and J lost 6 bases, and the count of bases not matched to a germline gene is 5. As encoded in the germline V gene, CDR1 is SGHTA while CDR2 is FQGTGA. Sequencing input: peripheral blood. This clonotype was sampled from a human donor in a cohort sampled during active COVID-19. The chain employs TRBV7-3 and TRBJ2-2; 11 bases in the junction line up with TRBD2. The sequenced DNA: TGTGCCAGCAGCTTACTAGCGGGGGGCGGCGCCGGGGAGCTGTTTTTT. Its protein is CASSLLAGGGAGELFF. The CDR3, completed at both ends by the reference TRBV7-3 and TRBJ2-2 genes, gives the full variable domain GAGVSQTPSNKVTEKGKYVELRCDPISGHTALYWYRQSLGQGPEFLIYFQGTGAADDSGLPNDRFFAVRPEGSVSTLKIQRTERGDSAVYLCASSLLAGGGAGELFFGEGSRLTVL.